This is a list of T cell receptor beta chains from one sample in a study of CD8+ T cells in alopecia areata. Assay used: immunoSEQ multiplex PCR; TCRdb lists only in-frame clones, some missing. The sample shows 110,000 to 150,000 clones, 58% of them seen only once. The sequencing here drew on CD4+ T cells sorted from blood, taken at week 0. These receptors came from a human donor with alopecia areata. Both conserved end residues are part of each CDR3. A D gene is named only where the DNA matches it firmly. Rows may omit the clone size; those that give it use once, few, many or a size class.

cdr3_aa: CASSLQGGANTEAFF
cdr3_nt: TGTGCCAGCAGCCTCCAGGGGGGGGCGAACACTGAAGCTTTCTTT
v_call: TRBV9
j_call: TRBJ1-1
d_call: TRBD1
clone_size: -

cdr3_aa: CASSLDGGAGTYEQYF
cdr3_nt: TGCGCCAGCAGCTTGGACGGGGGGGCCGGGACCTACGAGCAGTACTTC
v_call: TRBV5-1
j_call: TRBJ2-7
d_call: TRBD2
clone_size: -

cdr3_aa: CASKAPNSPLHF
cdr3_nt: TGTGCCAGCAAGGCTCCCAATTCACCCCTCCACTTT
v_call: TRBV6-5
j_call: TRBJ1-6
d_call: -
clone_size: -

cdr3_aa: CASSSGQGGEGYTF
cdr3_nt: TGTGCCAGCAGCTCGGGACAGGGAGGAGAGGGCTACACCTTC
v_call: TRBV7-9
j_call: TRBJ1-2
d_call: TRBD1
clone_size: -

cdr3_aa: CASTKTGLETQYF
cdr3_nt: TGCGCCAGCACCAAAACCGGCTTGGAGACCCAGTACTTC
v_call: TRBV5-1
j_call: TRBJ2-5
d_call: -
clone_size: -

cdr3_aa: CAWSLEGGEQFF
cdr3_nt: TGTGCCTGGTCGCTGGAAGGGGGTGAGCAGTTCTTC
v_call: TRBV30
j_call: TRBJ2-1
d_call: -
clone_size: -

cdr3_aa: CASSTGMVAQPQHF
cdr3_nt: TGTGCCAGCAGTACAGGGATGGTAGCGCAGCCCCAGCATTTT
v_call: TRBV6-5
j_call: TRBJ1-5
d_call: -
clone_size: -

cdr3_aa: CASSPGQGNEQFF
cdr3_nt: TGTGCCAGCAGCCCTGGACAGGGCAATGAGCAGTTCTTC
v_call: TRBV7-6
j_call: TRBJ2-1
d_call: TRBD1
clone_size: few

cdr3_aa: CASSGTSAYEQYF
cdr3_nt: TGTGCCAGCAGTGGGACTAGCGCCTACGAGCAGTACTTC
v_call: TRBV2
j_call: TRBJ2-7
d_call: TRBD2
clone_size: -

cdr3_aa: CSVENALGNYGYTF
cdr3_nt: TGCAGCGTTGAAAATGCACTCGGTAACTATGGCTACACCTTC
v_call: TRBV29-1
j_call: TRBJ1-2
d_call: -
clone_size: -

cdr3_aa: CASSVVPGAGELFF
cdr3_nt: TGTGCCAGCAGCGTAGTCCCTGGCGCCGGGGAGCTGTTTTTT
v_call: TRBV9
j_call: TRBJ2-2
d_call: -
clone_size: -

cdr3_aa: CASSGQGTGGYTF
cdr3_nt: TGTGCCAGCAGTGGTCAGGGCACCGGTGGCTACACCTTC
v_call: TRBV25-1
j_call: TRBJ1-2
d_call: -
clone_size: few

cdr3_aa: CASRGQLEAFF
cdr3_nt: TGTGCCAGCAGGGGACAGCTTGAAGCTTTCTTT
v_call: TRBV27
j_call: TRBJ1-1
d_call: TRBD1
clone_size: few

cdr3_aa: CSVLERLETQYF
cdr3_nt: TGCAGCGTATTGGAAAGGTTAGAGACCCAGTACTTC
v_call: TRBV29-1
j_call: TRBJ2-5
d_call: -
clone_size: -

cdr3_aa: CASSLGGFKNQPQHF
cdr3_nt: TGTGCCAGCAGCTTGGGCGGCTTCAAAAATCAGCCCCAGCATTTT
v_call: TRBV5-6
j_call: TRBJ1-5
d_call: -
clone_size: few

cdr3_aa: CASSSNAPDTQYF
cdr3_nt: TGTGCCAGCAGCTCGAATGCACCAGATACGCAGTATTTT
v_call: TRBV11-2
j_call: TRBJ2-3
d_call: -
clone_size: -

cdr3_aa: CASSLSGQPRVQYF
cdr3_nt: TGTGCCAGCAGTTTATCCGGCCAGCCAAGGGTGCAGTACTTC
v_call: TRBV27
j_call: TRBJ2-7
d_call: -
clone_size: -

cdr3_aa: CASSQVRGESGANVLTF
cdr3_nt: TGCGCCAGCAGCCAAGTCCGGGGTGAATCTGGGGCCAACGTCCTGACTTTC
v_call: TRBV4-1
j_call: TRBJ2-6
d_call: -
clone_size: -

cdr3_aa: CASSVGQGGSEQYF
cdr3_nt: TGTGCCAGCAGTGTCGGACAGGGGGGTAGCGAGCAGTACTTC
v_call: TRBV7-2
j_call: TRBJ2-7
d_call: TRBD1
clone_size: -

cdr3_aa: CASSLEWTATGELFF
cdr3_nt: TGCGCCAGCAGCTTGGAATGGACCGCGACCGGGGAGCTGTTTTTT
v_call: TRBV5-1
j_call: TRBJ2-2
d_call: -
clone_size: -

cdr3_aa: CASSLKTSYNSPLHF
cdr3_nt: TGCGCCAGCAGCTTGAAAACCTCCTATAATTCACCCCTCCACTTT
v_call: TRBV5-1
j_call: TRBJ1-6
d_call: -
clone_size: few

cdr3_aa: CAWSVDRTPTHHNSPLHF
cdr3_nt: TGTGCCTGGAGTGTTGACAGAACTCCAACTCACCATAATTCACCCCTCCACTTT
v_call: TRBV30
j_call: TRBJ1-6
d_call: -
clone_size: -

cdr3_aa: CATSRQGYNSPLHF
cdr3_nt: TGTGCCACCAGCAGACAGGGTTATAATTCACCCCTCCACTTT
v_call: TRBV15
j_call: TRBJ1-6
d_call: -
clone_size: -

cdr3_aa: CASSDRTTRCTF
cdr3_nt: TGTGCCAGCAGTGACAGGACAACGAGGTGCACCTTC
v_call: TRBV2
j_call: TRBJ1-2
d_call: -
clone_size: -

cdr3_aa: CAWSLQGRAFF
cdr3_nt: TGTGCCTGGAGCCTACAGGGGAGAGCTTTCTTT
v_call: TRBV30
j_call: TRBJ1-1
d_call: TRBD1
clone_size: -

cdr3_aa: CASSGLDRASTDTQYF
cdr3_nt: TGTGCCAGCAGCGGACTTGACAGGGCCAGCACAGATACGCAGTATTTT
v_call: TRBV5-6
j_call: TRBJ2-3
d_call: TRBD1
clone_size: -

cdr3_aa: CSVNEGTGREKLFF
cdr3_nt: TGCAGCGTTAACGAAGGGACAGGGCGTGAAAAACTGTTTTTT
v_call: TRBV29-1
j_call: TRBJ1-4
d_call: TRBD1
clone_size: few

cdr3_aa: CASSVRRGSKYEQYF
cdr3_nt: TGTGCCAGCAGTGTGAGGCGGGGGTCTAAATACGAGCAGTACTTC
v_call: TRBV2
j_call: TRBJ2-7
d_call: TRBD2
clone_size: few

cdr3_aa: CASSLRAGPYEQYF
cdr3_nt: TGCGCCAGCAGCTTACGGGCGGGGCCCTACGAGCAGTACTTC
v_call: TRBV4-1
j_call: TRBJ2-7
d_call: -
clone_size: -

cdr3_aa: CAWHRVKQPQHF
cdr3_nt: TGTGCCTGGCACAGGGTAAAACAGCCCCAGCATTTT
v_call: TRBV30
j_call: TRBJ1-5
d_call: -
clone_size: -

cdr3_aa: CSVSPGTSGANVLTF
cdr3_nt: TGCAGCGTTTCCCCGGGGACCTCTGGGGCCAACGTCCTGACTTTC
v_call: TRBV29-1
j_call: TRBJ2-6
d_call: -
clone_size: few

cdr3_aa: CASSSTGTDIQYF
cdr3_nt: TGTGCCAGCAGCTCGACAGGGACGGACATTCAGTACTTC
v_call: TRBV5-6
j_call: TRBJ2-4
d_call: TRBD1
clone_size: -

cdr3_aa: CASRQQGQGTQYF
cdr3_nt: TGTGCCAGCAGACAACAGGGTCAAGGGACCCAGTACTTC
v_call: TRBV28
j_call: TRBJ2-5
d_call: -
clone_size: -

cdr3_aa: CASSAGPHFSGEQYF
cdr3_nt: TGTGCCAGCAGCGCCGGGCCTCATTTCTCCGGCGAGCAGTACTTC
v_call: TRBV9
j_call: TRBJ2-7
d_call: -
clone_size: few

cdr3_aa: CAWSFADYTGELFF
cdr3_nt: TGTGCCTGGAGTTTCGCGGATTACACCGGGGAGCTGTTTTTT
v_call: TRBV30
j_call: TRBJ2-2
d_call: -
clone_size: few

cdr3_aa: CSAGTSGAWEQFF
cdr3_nt: TGCAGCGCAGGGACTAGCGGTGCTTGGGAGCAGTTCTTC
v_call: TRBV29-1
j_call: TRBJ2-1
d_call: TRBD2
clone_size: once

cdr3_aa: CASSQVGDRGRNGYTF
cdr3_nt: TGCGCCAGCAGCCAAGTGGGGGACAGGGGGCGAAATGGCTACACCTTC
v_call: TRBV4-3
j_call: TRBJ1-2
d_call: TRBD1
clone_size: few

cdr3_aa: CASARGGPETQYF
cdr3_nt: TGTGCCAGCGCCCGGGGGGGGCCAGAGACCCAGTACTTC
v_call: TRBV2
j_call: TRBJ2-5
d_call: TRBD2
clone_size: once

cdr3_aa: CASRPGPQSGQPQHF
cdr3_nt: TGCGCCAGCAGGCCGGGACCACAAAGCGGTCAGCCCCAGCATTTT
v_call: TRBV5-1
j_call: TRBJ1-5
d_call: -
clone_size: -

cdr3_aa: CSAARGTLEETQYF
cdr3_nt: TGCAGCGCTGCCCGAGGGACGCTAGAAGAGACCCAGTACTTC
v_call: TRBV29-1
j_call: TRBJ2-5
d_call: -
clone_size: -

cdr3_aa: CASVRQGGTDTQYF
cdr3_nt: TGTGCCAGCGTCCGACAGGGTGGCACAGATACGCAGTATTTT
v_call: TRBV7-9
j_call: TRBJ2-3
d_call: TRBD1
clone_size: -

cdr3_aa: CASTLTGAISLYGYTF
cdr3_nt: TGTGCCAGCACCTTGACAGGGGCCATCTCCCTCTATGGCTACACCTTC
v_call: TRBV2
j_call: TRBJ1-2
d_call: TRBD1
clone_size: -

cdr3_aa: CSVRAAAHQPQHF
cdr3_nt: TGCAGCGTTCGGGCGGCGGCACATCAGCCCCAGCATTTT
v_call: TRBV29-1
j_call: TRBJ1-5
d_call: -
clone_size: -

cdr3_aa: CASSQTSRVSTDTQYF
cdr3_nt: TGTGCCAGCTCACAGACTAGTCGAGTTAGCACAGATACGCAGTATTTT
v_call: TRBV18
j_call: TRBJ2-3
d_call: -
clone_size: few

cdr3_aa: CSVNPLAGGDTQYF
cdr3_nt: TGCAGCGTCAATCCGCTAGCGGGGGGTGATACGCAGTATTTT
v_call: TRBV29-1
j_call: TRBJ2-3
d_call: TRBD2
clone_size: -